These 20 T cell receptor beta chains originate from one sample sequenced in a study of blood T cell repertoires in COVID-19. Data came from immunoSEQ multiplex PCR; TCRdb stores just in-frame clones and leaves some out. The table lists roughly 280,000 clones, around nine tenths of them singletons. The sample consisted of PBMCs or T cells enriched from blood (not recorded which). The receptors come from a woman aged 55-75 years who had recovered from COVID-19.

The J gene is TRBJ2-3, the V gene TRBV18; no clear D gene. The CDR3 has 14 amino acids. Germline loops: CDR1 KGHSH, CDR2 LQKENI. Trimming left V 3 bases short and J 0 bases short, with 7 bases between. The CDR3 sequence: CASSPLTSTDTQYF. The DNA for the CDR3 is TGTGCCAGCTCACCTTTGACTAGCACAGATACGCAGTATTTT.

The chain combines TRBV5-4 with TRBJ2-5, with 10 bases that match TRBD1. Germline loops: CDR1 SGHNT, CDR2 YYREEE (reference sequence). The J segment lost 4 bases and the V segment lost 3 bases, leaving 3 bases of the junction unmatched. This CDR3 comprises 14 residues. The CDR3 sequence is CASSSGTGAETQYF. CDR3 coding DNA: TGTGCCAGCAGCTCCGGGACAGGGGCAGAGACCCAGTACTTC.

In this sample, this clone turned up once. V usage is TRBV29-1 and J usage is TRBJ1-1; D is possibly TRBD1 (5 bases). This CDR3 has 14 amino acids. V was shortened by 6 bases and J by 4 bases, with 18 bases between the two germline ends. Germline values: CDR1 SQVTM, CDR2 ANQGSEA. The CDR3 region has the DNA TGCAGCGTCCCATCGGCGGGGCGCTTCACTGAAGCTTTCTTT. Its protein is CSVPSAGRFTEAFF.

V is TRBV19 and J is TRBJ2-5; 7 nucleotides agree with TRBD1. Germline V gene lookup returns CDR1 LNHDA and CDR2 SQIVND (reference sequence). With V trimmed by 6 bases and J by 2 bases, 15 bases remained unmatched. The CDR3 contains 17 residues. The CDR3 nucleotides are TGTGCCAGTAGCAAGGGCTGGACAGGTCTCCATCAAGAGACCCAGTACTTC. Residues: CASSKGWTGLHQETQYF.

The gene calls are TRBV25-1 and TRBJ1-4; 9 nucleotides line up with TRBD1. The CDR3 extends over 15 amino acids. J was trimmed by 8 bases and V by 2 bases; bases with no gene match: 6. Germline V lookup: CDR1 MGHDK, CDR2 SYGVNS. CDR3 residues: CASSEVGTGREKLFF. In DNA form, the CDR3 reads TGTGCCAGCAGTGAAGTCGGGACAGGGCGCGAAAAACTGTTTTTT.

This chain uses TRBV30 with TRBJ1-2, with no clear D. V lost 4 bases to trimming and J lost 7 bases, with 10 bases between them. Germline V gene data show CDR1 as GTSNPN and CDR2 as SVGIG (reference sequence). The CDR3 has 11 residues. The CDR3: CAWTSPGGYTF. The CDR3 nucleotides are TGTGCCTGGACGTCTCCGGGTGGCTACACCTTC.

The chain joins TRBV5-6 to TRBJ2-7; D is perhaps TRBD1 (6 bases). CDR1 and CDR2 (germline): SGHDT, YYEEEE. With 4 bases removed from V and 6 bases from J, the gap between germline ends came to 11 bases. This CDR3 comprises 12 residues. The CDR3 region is CASSNRVSEQYF. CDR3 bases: TGTGCCAGCAGCAACAGGGTTTCCGAGCAGTACTTC.

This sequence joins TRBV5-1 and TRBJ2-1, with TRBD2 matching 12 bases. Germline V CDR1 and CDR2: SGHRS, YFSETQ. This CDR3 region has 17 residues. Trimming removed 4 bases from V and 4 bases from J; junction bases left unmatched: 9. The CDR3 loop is CASSRRTSGVTYNEQFF. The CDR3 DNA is TGCGCCAGCAGCCGCAGGACTAGCGGGGTTACTTACAATGAGCAGTTCTTC.

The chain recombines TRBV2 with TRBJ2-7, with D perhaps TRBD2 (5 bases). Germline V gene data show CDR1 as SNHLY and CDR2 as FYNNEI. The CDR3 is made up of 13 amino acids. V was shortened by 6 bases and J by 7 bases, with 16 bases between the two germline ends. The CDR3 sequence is CASREDEGSEQYF. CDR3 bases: TGTGCCAGCAGGGAGGACGAAGGAAGTGAGCAGTACTTC.

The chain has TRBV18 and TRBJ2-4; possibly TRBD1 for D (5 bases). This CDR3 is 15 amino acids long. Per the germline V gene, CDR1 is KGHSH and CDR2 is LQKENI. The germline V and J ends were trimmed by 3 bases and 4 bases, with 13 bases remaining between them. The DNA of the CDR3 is TGTGCCAGCTCACCCCCTGGGGCCCAAAAAAACATTCAGTACTTC. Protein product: CASSPPGAQKNIQYF.

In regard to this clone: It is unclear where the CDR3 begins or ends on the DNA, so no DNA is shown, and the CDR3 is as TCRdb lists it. CDR3 amino acids: CASSPVGQGSFF. This sequence joins TRBV28 and TRBJ1-1; TRBD1 is the table's D call and was not checked against the DNA. The CDR3 region is 12 residues in length, termini included. Looked up from germline, CDR1 is MDHEN and CDR2 is SYDVKM.

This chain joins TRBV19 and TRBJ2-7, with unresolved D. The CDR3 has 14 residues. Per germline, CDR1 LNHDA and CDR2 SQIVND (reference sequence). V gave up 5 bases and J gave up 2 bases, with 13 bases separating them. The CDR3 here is CASSVTTPTYEQYF. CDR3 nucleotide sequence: TGTGCCAGTAGTGTGACAACTCCTACCTACGAGCAGTACTTC.

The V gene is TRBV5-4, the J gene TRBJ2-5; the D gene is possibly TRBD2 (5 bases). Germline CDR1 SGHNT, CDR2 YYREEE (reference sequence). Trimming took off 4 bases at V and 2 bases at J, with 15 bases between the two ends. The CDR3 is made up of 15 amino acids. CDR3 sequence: CASSPPGSAQETQYF. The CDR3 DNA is TGTGCCAGCAGCCCCCCGGGTAGCGCTCAAGAGACCCAGTACTTC.

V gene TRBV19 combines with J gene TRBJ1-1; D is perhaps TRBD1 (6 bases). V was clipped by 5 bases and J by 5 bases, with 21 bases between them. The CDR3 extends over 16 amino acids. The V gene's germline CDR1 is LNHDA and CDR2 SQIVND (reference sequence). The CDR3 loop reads CASSQNYRVSGTEAFF. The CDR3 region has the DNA TGTGCCAGTAGTCAGAACTACAGGGTAAGTGGGACTGAAGCTTTCTTT.

CDR3 coding DNA: TGTGCCAGCAGTGCCGGACAGGGAAGCGAAAAACTGTTTTTT. Residues: CASSAGQGSEKLFF. The chain carries TRBV6-4 and TRBJ1-4; 8 positions agree with TRBD1. V dropped 4 bases and J dropped 8; count of bases not matched to a gene: 6. The CDR3 runs to 14 residues. Germline CDR1 reads MRHNA; CDR2 reads SNTAGT.

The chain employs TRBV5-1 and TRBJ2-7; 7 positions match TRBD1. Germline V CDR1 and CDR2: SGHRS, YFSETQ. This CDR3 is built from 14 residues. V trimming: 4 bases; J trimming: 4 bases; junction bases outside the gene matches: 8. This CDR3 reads CASSGPGQSYEQYF. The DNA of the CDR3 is TGCGCCAGCAGCGGTCCGGGACAGAGTTACGAGCAGTACTTC. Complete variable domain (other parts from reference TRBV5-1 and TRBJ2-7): KAGVTQTPRYLIKTRGQQVTLSCSPISGHRSVSWYQQTPGQGLQFLFEYFSETQRNKGNFPGRFSGRQFSNSRSEMNVSTLELGDSALYLCASSGPGQSYEQYFGPGTRLTVT.

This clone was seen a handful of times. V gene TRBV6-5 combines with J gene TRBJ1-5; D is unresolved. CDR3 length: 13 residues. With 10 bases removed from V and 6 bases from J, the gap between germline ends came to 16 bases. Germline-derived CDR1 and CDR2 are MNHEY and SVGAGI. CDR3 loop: CAIQTFSGQPQHF. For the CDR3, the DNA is TGTGCCATCCAGACATTTAGCGGTCAGCCCCAGCATTTT.

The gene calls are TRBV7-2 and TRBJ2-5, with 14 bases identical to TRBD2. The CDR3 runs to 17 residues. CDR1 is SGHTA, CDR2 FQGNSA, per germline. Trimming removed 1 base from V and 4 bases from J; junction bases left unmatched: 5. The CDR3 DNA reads TGTGCCAGCAGCTTAGGACTAGCGGGAGGGCCAGTAGAGACCCAGTACTTC. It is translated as CASSLGLAGGPVETQYF.

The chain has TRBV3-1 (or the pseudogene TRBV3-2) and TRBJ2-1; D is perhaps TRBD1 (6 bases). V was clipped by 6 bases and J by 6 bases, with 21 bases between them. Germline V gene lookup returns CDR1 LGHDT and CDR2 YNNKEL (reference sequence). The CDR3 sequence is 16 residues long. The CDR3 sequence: CASSLTYGQYSNEQFF. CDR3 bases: TGTGCCAGCAGTCTCACCTACGGACAGTATAGCAATGAGCAGTTCTTC.

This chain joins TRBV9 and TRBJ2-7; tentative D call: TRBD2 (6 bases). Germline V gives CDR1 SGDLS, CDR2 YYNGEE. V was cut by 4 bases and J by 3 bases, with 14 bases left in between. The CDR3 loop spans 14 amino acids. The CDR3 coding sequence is TGTGCCAGCAGCTCCAGGGACTGGGACTACGAGCAGTACTTC. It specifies CASSSRDWDYEQYF.